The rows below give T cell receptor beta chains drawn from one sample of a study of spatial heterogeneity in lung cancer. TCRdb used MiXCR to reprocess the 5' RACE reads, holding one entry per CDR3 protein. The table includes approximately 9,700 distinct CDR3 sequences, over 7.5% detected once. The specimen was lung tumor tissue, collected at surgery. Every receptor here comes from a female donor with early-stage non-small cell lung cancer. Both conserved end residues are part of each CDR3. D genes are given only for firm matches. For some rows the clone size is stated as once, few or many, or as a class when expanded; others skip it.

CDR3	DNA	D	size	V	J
CASSQDRANTEAFF	TGTGCCAGCAGCCAGGACAGGGCGAACACTGAAGCTTTCTTT	TRBD1	many	TRBV7-2	TRBJ1-1
CSAGTSGDYAPQETQYF	TGCAGCGCAGGGACTAGCGGTGATTATGCCCCCCAAGAGACCCAGTACTTC	TRBD2	many	TRBV29-1	TRBJ2-5
CASSHVDQNQPQHF	TGTGCCAGCAGCCATGTTGACCAAAATCAGCCCCAGCATTTT	.	.	TRBV4-2	TRBJ1-5
CASSRAGTDEAFF	TGTGCCAGCAGCCGCGCCGGGACAGATGAAGCTTTCTTT	TRBD1	.	TRBV7-2	TRBJ1-1
CASSLVPGQGSNTEAFF	TGTGCCAGCAGTCTAGTCCCGGGACAGGGATCGAACACTGAAGCTTTCTTT	TRBD1	medium-sized	TRBV28	TRBJ1-1
CAISDGRKNTEAFF	TGTGCCATCAGTGACGGCAGAAAGAACACTGAAGCTTTCTTT	.	many	TRBV10-3	TRBJ1-1
CAISDATGGNQPQHF	TGTGCCATCAGTGACGCGACAGGGGGGAATCAGCCCCAGCATTTT	TRBD1	medium-sized	TRBV10-3	TRBJ1-5
CASRTSEVTDTQYF	TGCGCCAGCAGGACTAGCGAGGTCACAGATACGCAGTATTTT	TRBD2	many	TRBV5-1	TRBJ2-3
CASSRGVRTETQYF	TGTGCCAGCAGCCGGGGCGTAAGGACGGAGACCCAGTACTTC	.	many	TRBV27	TRBJ2-5
CASSRDRATNEKLFF	TGTGCCAGCAGCCGGGACAGAGCAACTAATGAAAAACTGTTTTTT	TRBD1	few	TRBV7-9	TRBJ1-4
CAISDRSGGANEQFF	TGTGCCATCAGTGATCGTAGCGGGGGGGCCAATGAGCAGTTCTTC	TRBD2	.	TRBV10-3	TRBJ2-1
CASSRGNSPLHF	TGTGCCAGCAGCCGAGGGAATTCACCCCTCCACTTT	.	.	TRBV7-2	TRBJ1-6
CASSAGTGRTDTQYF	TGTGCCAGCTCGGCCGGGACAGGGAGGACAGATACGCAGTATTTT	TRBD1	.	TRBV18	TRBJ2-3
CASSPQGNEQYF	TGTGCCAGCAGCCCGCAGGGGAACGAGCAGTACTTC	.	many	TRBV7-6	TRBJ2-7
CASSLDGGNTIYF	TGTGCCAGCAGCTTGGACGGCGGAAACACCATATATTTT	.	medium-sized	TRBV7-2	TRBJ1-3
CASSLAQGQETQYF	TGCGCCAGCAGCTTGGCCCAGGGACAAGAGACCCAGTACTTC	.	few	TRBV5-1	TRBJ2-5
CASSESGDGIFEQYF	TGTGCCAGCAGTGAATCTGGCGACGGAATATTCGAGCAGTACTTC	.	many	TRBV25-1	TRBJ2-7
CASSLDDGPDTQYF	TGTGCCAGCAGCTTAGACGACGGGCCAGATACGCAGTATTTT	.	few	TRBV7-9	TRBJ2-3
CASIQGSNTGELFF	TGTGCCAGCATACAGGGGTCGAACACCGGGGAGCTGTTTTTT	TRBD1	many	TRBV6-1	TRBJ2-2
CATSPAGQRRLGEQYF	TGTGCCACCAGCCCGGCGGGACAGCGGCGATTAGGGGAGCAGTACTTC	.	few	TRBV15	TRBJ2-7
CASSLIREGEKLFF	TGTGCCAGCAGCTTAATTAGGGAGGGTGAAAAACTGTTTTTT	.	many	TRBV11-2	TRBJ1-4
CSVQAPNTEAFF	TGCAGCGTTCAGGCCCCGAACACTGAAGCTTTCTTT	.	.	TRBV29-1	TRBJ1-1
CASSQQGGNEKFF	TGTGCCAGCAGTCAACAGGGGGGCAATGAGAAGTTCTTC	TRBD1	.	TRBV2	TRBJ2-1
CATSDPGEGGTDTQYF	TGTGCCACCAGTGATCCTGGGGAGGGGGGCACAGATACGCAGTATTTT	.	many	TRBV24-1	TRBJ2-3
CASSPTDNEQFF	TGCGCCAGCAGCCCGACAGACAATGAGCAGTTCTTC	.	medium-sized	TRBV5-1	TRBJ2-1
CSVEKETQYF	TGCAGCGTGGAGAAAGAGACCCAGTACTTC	.	large	TRBV29-1	TRBJ2-5
CSVAKGIGGDEQFF	TGCAGCGTCGCCAAGGGGATAGGGGGCGATGAGCAGTTCTTC	TRBD1	few	TRBV29-1	TRBJ2-1
CASSRGQGWDVLTF	TGTGCCAGCAGCCGAGGACAGGGTTGGGACGTCCTGACTTTC	TRBD1	medium-sized	TRBV7-9	TRBJ2-6
CASSQAGTVRGYTF	TGTGCCAGCAGCCAAGCCGGAACGGTCAGGGGCTACACCTTC	.	.	TRBV14	TRBJ1-2
CATSRAATGILNEQFF	TGTGCCACCAGCAGAGCAGCGACAGGGATTTTAAATGAGCAGTTCTTC	TRBD1	medium-sized	TRBV15	TRBJ2-1
CASGESGWGDTQYF	TGTGCCAGCGGGGAGTCAGGATGGGGAGATACGCAGTATTTT	.	.	TRBV6-5	TRBJ2-3
CASTPLAYQETQYF	TGCGCCAGCACCCCTTTGGCGTACCAAGAGACCCAGTACTTC	.	medium-sized	TRBV5-1	TRBJ2-5